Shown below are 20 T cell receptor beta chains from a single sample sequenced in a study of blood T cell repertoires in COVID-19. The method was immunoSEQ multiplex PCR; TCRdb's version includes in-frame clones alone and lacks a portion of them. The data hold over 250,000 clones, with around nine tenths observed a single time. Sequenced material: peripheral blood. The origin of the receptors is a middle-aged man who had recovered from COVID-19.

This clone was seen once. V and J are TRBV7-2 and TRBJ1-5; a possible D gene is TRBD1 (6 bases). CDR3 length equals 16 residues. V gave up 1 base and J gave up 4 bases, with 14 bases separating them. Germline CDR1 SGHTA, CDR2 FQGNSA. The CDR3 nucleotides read TGTGCCAGCAGCTTAGGAGGTCCGAGGGGGAATCAGCCCCAGCATTTT. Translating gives CASSLGGPRGNQPQHF.

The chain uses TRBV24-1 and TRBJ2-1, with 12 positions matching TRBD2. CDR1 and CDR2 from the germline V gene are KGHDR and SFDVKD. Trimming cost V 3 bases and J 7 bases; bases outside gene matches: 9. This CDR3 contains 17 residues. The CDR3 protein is CATSDPQQTSGRNEQFF. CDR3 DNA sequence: TGTGCCACCAGTGATCCGCAGCAGACTAGCGGGAGAAATGAGCAGTTCTTC.

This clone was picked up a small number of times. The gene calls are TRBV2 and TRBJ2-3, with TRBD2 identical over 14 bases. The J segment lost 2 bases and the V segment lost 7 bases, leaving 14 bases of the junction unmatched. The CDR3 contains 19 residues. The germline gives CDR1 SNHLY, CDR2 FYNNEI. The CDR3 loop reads CASTPVGTSGGHLTDTQYF. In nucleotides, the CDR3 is TGTGCCAGCACCCCGGTGGGGACTAGCGGGGGCCACCTCACAGATACGCAGTATTTT.

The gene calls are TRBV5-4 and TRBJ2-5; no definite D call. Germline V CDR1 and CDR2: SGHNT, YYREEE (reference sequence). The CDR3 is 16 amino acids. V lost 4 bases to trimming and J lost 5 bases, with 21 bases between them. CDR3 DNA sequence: TGTGCCAGCAGCCCAACGGGTAGACCCCAAAGGGAGACCCAGTACTTC. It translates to CASSPTGRPQRETQYF.

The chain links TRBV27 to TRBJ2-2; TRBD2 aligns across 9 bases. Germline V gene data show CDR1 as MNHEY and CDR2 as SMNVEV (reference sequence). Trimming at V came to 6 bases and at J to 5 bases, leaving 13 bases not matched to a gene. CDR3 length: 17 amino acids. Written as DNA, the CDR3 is TGTGCCAGCAGCCCCGGAATCGTGACTAGCGGAACCGGGGAGCTGTTTTTT. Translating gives CASSPGIVTSGTGELFF.

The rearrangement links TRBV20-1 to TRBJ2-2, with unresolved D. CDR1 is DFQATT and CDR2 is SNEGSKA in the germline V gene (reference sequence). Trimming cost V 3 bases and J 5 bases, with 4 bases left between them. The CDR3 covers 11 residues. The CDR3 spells CSASRTGELFF. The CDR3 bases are TGCAGTGCTAGTCGGACCGGGGAGCTGTTTTTT.

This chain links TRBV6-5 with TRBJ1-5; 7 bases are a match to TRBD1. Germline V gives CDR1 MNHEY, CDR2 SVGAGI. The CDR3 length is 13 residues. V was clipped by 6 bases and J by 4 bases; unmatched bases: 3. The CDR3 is CASRLQGNQPQHF. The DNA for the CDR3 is TGTGCCAGCAGATTACAGGGGAATCAGCCCCAGCATTTT.

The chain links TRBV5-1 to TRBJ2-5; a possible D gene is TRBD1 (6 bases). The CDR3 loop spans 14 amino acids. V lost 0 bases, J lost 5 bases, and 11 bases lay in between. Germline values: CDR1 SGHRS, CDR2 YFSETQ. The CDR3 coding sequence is TGCGCCAGCAGCTTGGCAGGGGTATTGGAGACCCAGTACTTC. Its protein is CASSLAGVLETQYF.

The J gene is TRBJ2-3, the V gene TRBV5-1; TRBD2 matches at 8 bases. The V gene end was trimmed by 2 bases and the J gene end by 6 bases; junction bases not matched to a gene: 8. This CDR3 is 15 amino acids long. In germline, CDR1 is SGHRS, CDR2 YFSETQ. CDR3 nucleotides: TGCGCCAGCAGCTTTTCACTAGCGGTGGGGGATACGCAGTATTTT. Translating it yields CASSFSLAVGDTQYF. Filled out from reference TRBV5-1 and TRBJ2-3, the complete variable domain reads KAGVTQTPRYLIKTRGQQVTLSCSPISGHRSVSWYQQTPGQGLQFLFEYFSETQRNKGNFPGRFSGRQFSNSRSEMNVSTLELGDSALYLCASSFSLAVGDTQYFGPGTRLTVL.

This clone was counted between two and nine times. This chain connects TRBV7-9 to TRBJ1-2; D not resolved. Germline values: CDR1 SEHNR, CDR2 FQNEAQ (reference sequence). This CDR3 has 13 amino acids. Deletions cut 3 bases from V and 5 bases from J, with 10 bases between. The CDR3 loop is CASSFLGSYGYTF. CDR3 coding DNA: TGTGCCAGCAGCTTCTTGGGGAGTTATGGCTACACCTTC. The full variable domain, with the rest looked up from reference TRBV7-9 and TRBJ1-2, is DTGVSQNPRHKITKRGQNVTFRCDPISEHNRLYWYRQTLGQGPEFLTYFQNEAQLEKSRLLSDRFSAERPKGSFSTLEIQRTEQGDSAMYLCASSFLGSYGYTFGSGTRLTVV.

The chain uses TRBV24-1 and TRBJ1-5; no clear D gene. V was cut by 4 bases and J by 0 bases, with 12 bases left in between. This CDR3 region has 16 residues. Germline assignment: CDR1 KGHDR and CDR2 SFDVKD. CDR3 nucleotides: TGTGCCACCAGTGACCTAGAAATCGATAGCAATCAGCCCCAGCATTTT. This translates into CATSDLEIDSNQPQHF.

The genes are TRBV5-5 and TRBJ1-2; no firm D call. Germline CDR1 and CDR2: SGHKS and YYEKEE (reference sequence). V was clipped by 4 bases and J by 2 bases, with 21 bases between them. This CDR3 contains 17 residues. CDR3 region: CASSHSPGSGRNYGYTF. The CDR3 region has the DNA TGTGCCAGCAGCCATTCCCCGGGGAGTGGAAGAAACTATGGCTACACCTTC.

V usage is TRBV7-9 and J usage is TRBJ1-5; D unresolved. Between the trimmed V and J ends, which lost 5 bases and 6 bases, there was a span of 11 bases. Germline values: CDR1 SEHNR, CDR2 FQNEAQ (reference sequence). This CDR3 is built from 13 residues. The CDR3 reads CASSSLEAQPQHF. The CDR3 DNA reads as TGTGCCAGCAGCAGCCTAGAGGCTCAGCCCCAGCATTTT.

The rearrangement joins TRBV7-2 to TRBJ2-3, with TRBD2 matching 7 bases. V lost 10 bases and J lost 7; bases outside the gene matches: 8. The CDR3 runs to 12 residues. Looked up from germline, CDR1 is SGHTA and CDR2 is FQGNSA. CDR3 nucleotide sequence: TGTGCCAATCACCTGGGGGGGAATACGCAGTATTTT. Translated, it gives CANHLGGNTQYF. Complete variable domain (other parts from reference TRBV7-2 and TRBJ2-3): GAGVSQSPSNKVTEKGKDVELRCDPISGHTALYWYRQSLGQGLEFLIYFQGNSAPDKSGLPSDRFSAERTGGSVSTLTIQRTQQEDSAVYLCANHLGGNTQYFGPGTRLTVL.

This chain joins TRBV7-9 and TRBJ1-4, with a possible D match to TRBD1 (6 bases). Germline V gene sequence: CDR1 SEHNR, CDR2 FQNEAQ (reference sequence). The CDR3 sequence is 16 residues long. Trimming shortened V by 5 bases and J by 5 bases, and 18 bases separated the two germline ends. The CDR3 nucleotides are TGTGCCAGCAGCCAGAGGGGGAGGGTCAACAATGAAAAACTGTTTTTT. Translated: CASSQRGRVNNEKLFF. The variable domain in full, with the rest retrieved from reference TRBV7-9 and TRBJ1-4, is DTGVSQNPRHKITKRGQNVTFRCDPISEHNRLYWYRQTLGQGPEFLTYFQNEAQLEKSRLLSDRFSAERPKGSFSTLEIQRTEQGDSAMYLCASSQRGRVNNEKLFFGSGTQLSVL.

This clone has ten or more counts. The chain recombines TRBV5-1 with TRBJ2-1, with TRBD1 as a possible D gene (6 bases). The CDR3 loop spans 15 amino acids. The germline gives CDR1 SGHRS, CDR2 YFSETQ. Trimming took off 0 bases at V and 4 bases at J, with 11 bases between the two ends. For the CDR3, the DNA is TGCGCCAGCAGCTTGGGGCCAGGGGCTTACAATGAGCAGTTCTTC. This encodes CASSLGPGAYNEQFF. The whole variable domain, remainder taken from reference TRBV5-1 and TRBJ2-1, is KAGVTQTPRYLIKTRGQQVTLSCSPISGHRSVSWYQQTPGQGLQFLFEYFSETQRNKGNFPGRFSGRQFSNSRSEMNVSTLELGDSALYLCASSLGPGAYNEQFFGPGTRLTVL.

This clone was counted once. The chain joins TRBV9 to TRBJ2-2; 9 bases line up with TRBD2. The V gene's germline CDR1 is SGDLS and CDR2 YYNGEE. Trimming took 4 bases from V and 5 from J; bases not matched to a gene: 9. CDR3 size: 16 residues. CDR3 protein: CASSFSGSTSTGELFF. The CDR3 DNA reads TGTGCCAGCAGCTTTAGCGGGAGTACCTCTACCGGGGAGCTGTTTTTT. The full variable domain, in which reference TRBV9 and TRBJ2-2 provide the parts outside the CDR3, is DSGVTQTPKHLITATGQRVTLRCSPRSGDLSVYWYQQSLDQGLQFLIQYYNGEERAKGNILERFSAQQFPDLHSELNLSSLELGDSALYFCASSFSGSTSTGELFFGEGSRLTVL.

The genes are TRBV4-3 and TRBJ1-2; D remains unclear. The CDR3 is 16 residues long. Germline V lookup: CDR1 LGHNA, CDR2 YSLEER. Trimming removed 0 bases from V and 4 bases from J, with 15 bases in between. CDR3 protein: CASSQDPRGGTYGYTF. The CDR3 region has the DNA TGCGCCAGCAGCCAAGATCCCCGCGGAGGTACCTATGGCTACACCTTC.

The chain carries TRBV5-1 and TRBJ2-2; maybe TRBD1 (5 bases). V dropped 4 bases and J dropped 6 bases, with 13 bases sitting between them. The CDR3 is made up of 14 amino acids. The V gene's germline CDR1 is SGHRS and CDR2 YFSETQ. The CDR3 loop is CASSPIGEAGELFF. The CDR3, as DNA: TGCGCCAGCAGCCCAATAGGGGAAGCCGGGGAGCTGTTTTTT.

Written as DNA, the CDR3 is TGTGCCAGCAGCCAACAGCCGGCAGGAGGGCTCACTACTAATGAAAAACTGTTTTTT. Encoded protein: CASSQQPAGGLTTNEKLFF. This chain joins TRBV5-4 and TRBJ1-4; D gene unclear. This CDR3 has 19 residues. The germline gives CDR1 SGHNT, CDR2 YYREEE (reference sequence). Trimming stripped 4 bases from V and 2 bases from J, with 24 bases between.